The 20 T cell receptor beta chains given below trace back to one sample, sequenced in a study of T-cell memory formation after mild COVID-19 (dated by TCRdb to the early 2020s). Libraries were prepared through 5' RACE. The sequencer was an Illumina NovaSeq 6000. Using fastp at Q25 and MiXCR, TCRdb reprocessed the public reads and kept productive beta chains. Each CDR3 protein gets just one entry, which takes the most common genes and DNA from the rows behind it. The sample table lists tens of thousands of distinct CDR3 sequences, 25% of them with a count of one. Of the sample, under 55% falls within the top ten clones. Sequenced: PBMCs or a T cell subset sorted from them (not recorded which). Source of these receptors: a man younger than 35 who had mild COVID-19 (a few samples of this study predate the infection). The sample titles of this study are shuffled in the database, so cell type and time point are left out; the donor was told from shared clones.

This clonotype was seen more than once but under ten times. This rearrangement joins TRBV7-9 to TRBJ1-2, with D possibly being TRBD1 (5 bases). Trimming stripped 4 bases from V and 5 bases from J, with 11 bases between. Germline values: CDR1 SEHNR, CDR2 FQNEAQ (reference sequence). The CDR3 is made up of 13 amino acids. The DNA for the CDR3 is TGTGCCAGCAGCTCTGACGGGGCGTATGGCTACACCTTC. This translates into CASSSDGAYGYTF.

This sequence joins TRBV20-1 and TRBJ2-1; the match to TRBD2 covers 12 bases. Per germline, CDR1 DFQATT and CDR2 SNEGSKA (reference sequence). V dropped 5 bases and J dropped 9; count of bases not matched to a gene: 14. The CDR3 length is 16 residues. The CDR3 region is CSARGYRLAGDAEQFF. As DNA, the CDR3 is TGCAGTGCTCGAGGTTACCGACTAGCGGGGGACGCTGAGCAGTTCTTC.

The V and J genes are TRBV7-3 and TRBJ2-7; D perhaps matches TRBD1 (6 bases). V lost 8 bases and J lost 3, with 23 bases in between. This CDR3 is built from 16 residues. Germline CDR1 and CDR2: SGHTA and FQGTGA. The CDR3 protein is CASLTGDRRGLYEQYV. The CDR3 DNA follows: TGTGCCAGCCTCACAGGCGACAGGAGAGGGCTCTACGAGCAGTACGTC.

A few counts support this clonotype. The CDR3 DNA sequence: TGTGCCAGCAGCTTGGTCCCAGCGGGGGGGCACTCGACGCAGTATTTT. The encoded protein is CASSLVPAGGHSTQYF. This chain uses TRBV5-4 with TRBJ2-3, with TRBD2 matching 10 bases. Germline CDR1 and CDR2: SGHNT and YYREEE (reference sequence). V dropped 0 bases and J dropped 9; count of bases not matched to a gene: 10. The CDR3 totals 16 residues. The whole variable domain, filled in from reference TRBV5-4 and TRBJ2-3, reads ETGVTQSPTHLIKTRGQQVTLRCSSQSGHNTVSWYQQALGQGPQFIFQYYREEENGRGNFPPRFSGLQFPNYSSELNVNALELDDSALYLCASSLVPAGGHSTQYFGPGTRLTVL.

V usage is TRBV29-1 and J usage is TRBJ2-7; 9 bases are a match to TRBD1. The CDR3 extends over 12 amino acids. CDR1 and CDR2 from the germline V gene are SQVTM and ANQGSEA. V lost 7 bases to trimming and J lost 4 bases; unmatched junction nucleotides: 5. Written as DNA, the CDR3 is TGCAGCGCTCGGGACAGGGCGTACGAGCAGTACTTC. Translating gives CSARDRAYEQYF.

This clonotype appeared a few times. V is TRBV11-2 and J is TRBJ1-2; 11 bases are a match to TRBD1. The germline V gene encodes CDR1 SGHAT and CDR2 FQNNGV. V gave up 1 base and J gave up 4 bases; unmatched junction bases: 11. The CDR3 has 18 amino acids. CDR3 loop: CASSLVGQGALLGYGYTF. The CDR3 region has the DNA TGTGCCAGCAGCTTAGTAGGACAGGGGGCCCTCCTGGGCTATGGCTACACCTTC.

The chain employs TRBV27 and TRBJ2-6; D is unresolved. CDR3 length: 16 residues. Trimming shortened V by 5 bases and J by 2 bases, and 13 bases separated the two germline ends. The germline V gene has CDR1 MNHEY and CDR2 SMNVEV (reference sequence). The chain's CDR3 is CASSRLDRAGANVLTF. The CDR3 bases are TGTGCCAGCAGTCGCTTGGACCGAGCTGGGGCCAACGTCCTGACTTTC.

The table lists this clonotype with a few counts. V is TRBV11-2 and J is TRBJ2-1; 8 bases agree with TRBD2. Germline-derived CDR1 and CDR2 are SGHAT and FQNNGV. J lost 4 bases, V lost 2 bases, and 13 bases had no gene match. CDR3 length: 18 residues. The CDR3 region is CASSLPGTRTWGYNEQFF. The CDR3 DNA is TGTGCCAGCAGCTTACCCGGGACTAGAACTTGGGGTTACAATGAGCAGTTCTTC.

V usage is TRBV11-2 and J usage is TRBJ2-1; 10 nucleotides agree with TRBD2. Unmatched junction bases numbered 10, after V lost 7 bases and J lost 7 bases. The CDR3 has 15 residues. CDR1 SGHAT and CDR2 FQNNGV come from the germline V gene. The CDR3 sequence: CASIYWRAGGNEQFF. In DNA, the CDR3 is TGTGCCAGCATTTATTGGAGAGCGGGGGGGAATGAGCAGTTCTTC.

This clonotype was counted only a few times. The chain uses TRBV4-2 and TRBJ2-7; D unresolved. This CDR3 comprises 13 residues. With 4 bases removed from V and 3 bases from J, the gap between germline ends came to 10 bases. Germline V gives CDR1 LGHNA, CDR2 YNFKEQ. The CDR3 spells CASSRWLGYEQYF. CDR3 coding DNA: TGTGCCAGCAGCCGCTGGTTGGGCTACGAGCAGTACTTC.

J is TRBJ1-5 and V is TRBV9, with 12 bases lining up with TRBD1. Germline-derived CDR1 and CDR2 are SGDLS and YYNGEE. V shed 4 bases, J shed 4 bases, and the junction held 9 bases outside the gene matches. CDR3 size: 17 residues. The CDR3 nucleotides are TGTGCCAGCAGCCACCGGGACAGGGGGCGTGAGAATCAGCCCCAGCATTTT. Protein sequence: CASSHRDRGRENQPQHF.

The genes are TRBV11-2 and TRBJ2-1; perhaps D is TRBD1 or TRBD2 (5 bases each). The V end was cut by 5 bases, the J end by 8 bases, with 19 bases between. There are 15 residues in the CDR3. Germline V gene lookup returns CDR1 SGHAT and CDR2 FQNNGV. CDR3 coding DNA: TGTGCCAGCAGCCTCGGGGCTAGATCAGTCGATGAGCAGTTCTTC. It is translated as CASSLGARSVDEQFF.

CDR3 region: CASSFIAGKTDTQYF. The CDR3 nucleotides read TGTGCCAGCAGTTTTATAGCGGGGAAGACAGATACGCAGTATTTT. This chain uses TRBV27 with TRBJ2-3; 8 bases line up with TRBD2. The CDR3 covers 15 residues. V gave up 3 bases and J gave up 3 bases; unmatched junction bases: 5. Looked up from germline, CDR1 is MNHEY and CDR2 is SMNVEV (reference sequence).

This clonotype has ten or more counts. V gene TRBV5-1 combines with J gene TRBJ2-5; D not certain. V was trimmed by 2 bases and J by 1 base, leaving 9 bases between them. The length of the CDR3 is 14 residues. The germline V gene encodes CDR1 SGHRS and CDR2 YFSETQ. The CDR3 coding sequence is TGCGCCAGCAGCTTCGTTGGCTCCCAAGAGACCCAGTACTTC. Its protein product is CASSFVGSQETQYF.

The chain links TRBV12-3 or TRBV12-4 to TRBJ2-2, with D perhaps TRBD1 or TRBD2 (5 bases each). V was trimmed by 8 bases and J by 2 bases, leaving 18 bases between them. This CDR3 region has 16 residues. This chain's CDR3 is CASLFWARDNTGELFF. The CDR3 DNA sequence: TGTGCCAGCCTATTTTGGGCCCGGGACAACACCGGGGAGCTGTTTTTT.

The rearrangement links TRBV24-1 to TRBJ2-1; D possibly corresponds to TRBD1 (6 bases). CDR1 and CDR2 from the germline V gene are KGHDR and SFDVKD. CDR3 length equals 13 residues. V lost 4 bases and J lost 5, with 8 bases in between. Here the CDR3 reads CATSDGQNNEQFF. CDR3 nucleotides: TGTGCCACCAGTGACGGACAGAACAATGAGCAGTTCTTC.

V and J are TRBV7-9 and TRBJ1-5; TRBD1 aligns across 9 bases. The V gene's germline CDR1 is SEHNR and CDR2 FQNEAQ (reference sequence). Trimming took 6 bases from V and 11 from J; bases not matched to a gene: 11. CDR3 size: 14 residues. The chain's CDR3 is CASSDRDRVHSQHF. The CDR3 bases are TGTGCCAGCAGTGACCGGGACAGGGTACATTCCCAGCATTTT.

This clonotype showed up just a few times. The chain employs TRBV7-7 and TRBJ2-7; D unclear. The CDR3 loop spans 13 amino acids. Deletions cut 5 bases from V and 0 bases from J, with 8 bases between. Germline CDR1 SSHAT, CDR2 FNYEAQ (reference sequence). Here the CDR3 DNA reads TGTGCCAGCAGCCTTACTCTCTCCTACGAGCAGTACTTC. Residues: CASSLTLSYEQYF.

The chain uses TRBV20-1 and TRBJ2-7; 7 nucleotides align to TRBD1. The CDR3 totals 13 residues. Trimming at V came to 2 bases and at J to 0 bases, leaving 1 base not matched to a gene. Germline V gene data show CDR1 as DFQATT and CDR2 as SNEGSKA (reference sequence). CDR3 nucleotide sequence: TGCAGTGCTAGACGGGACAGCTCCTACGAGCAGTACGTC. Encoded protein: CSARRDSSYEQYV.

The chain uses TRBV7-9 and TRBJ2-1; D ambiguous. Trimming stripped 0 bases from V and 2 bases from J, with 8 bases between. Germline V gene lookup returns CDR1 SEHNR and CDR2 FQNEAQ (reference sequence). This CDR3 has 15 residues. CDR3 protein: CASSLAARAYNEQFF. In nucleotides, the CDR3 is TGTGCCAGCAGCTTAGCCGCTAGGGCCTACAATGAGCAGTTCTTC.